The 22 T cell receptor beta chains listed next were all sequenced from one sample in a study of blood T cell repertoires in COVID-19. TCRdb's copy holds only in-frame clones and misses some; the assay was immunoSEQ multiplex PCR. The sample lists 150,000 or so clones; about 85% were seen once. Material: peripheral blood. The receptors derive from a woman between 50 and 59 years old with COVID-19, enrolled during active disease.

The CDR3 region has the DNA TGTGCCAGCAGTTCCGACAGCTATGGCTACACCTTC. Translation: CASSSDSYGYTF. The V gene is TRBV7-6, the J gene TRBJ1-2, with D perhaps matching TRBD1 (5 bases). V lost 6 bases, J lost 4 bases, and 9 bases lay in between. Germline CDR1 and CDR2: SGHVS and FNYEAQ. The CDR3 is 12 residues long.

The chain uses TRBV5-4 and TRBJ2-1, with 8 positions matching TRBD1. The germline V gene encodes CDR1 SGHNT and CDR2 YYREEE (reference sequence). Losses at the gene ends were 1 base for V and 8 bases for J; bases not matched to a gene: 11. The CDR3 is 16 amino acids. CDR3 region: CASSLLLTGEIDEQFF. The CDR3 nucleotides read TGTGCCAGCAGCTTGCTCCTGACAGGGGAAATCGATGAGCAGTTCTTC.

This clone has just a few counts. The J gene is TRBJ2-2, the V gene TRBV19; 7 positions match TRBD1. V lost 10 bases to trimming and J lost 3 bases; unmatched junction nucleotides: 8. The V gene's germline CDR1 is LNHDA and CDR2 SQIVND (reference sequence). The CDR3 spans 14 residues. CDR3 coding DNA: TGTGCCACCGCTACAACAGGGGACACCGGGGAGCTGTTTTTT. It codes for CATATTGDTGELFF.

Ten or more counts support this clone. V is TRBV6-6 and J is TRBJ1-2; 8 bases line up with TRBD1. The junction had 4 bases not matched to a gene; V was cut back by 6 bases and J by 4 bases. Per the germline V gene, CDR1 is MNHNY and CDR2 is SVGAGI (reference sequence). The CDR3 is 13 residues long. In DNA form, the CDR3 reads TGTGCCAGCAGCTCCGACAGGGGCTATGGCTACACCTTC. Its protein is CASSSDRGYGYTF.

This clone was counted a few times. CDR3 sequence reads: CASSWDRDSPLHF. In DNA form, the CDR3 reads TGTGCCAGCAGCTGGGACAGGGACTCACCCCTCCACTTT. The rearrangement joins TRBV7-9 to TRBJ1-6; TRBD1 matches at 9 bases. The CDR3 has 13 amino acids. CDR1 is SEHNR, CDR2 FQNEAQ, per germline (reference sequence). The V gene end was trimmed by 4 bases and the J gene end by 10 bases; junction bases not matched to a gene: 2.

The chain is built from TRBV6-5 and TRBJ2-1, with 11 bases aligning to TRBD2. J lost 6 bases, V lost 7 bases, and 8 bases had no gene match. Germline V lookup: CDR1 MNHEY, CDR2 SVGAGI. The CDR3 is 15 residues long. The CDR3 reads CASILVAGGPNEQFF. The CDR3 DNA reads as TGTGCCAGCATTCTGGTAGCGGGGGGGCCCAATGAGCAGTTCTTC.

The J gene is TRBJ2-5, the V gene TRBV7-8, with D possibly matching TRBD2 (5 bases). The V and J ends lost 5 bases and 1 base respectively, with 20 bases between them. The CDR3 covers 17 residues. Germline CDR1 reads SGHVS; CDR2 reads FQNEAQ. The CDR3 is CASSRAPDFPAQETQYF. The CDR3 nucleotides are TGTGCCAGCAGCCGGGCCCCGGACTTCCCGGCCCAAGAGACCCAGTACTTC.

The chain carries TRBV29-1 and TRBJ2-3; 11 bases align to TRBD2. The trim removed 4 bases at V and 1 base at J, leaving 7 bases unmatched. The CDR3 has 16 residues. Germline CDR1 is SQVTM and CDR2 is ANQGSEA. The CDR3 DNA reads TGCAGCGTTGTAGAACTAGCGGGGGTCGGCACAGATACGCAGTATTTT. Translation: CSVVELAGVGTDTQYF.

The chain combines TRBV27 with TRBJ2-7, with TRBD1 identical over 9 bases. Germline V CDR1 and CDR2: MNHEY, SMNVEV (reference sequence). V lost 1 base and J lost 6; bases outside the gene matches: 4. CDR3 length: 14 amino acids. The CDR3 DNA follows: TGTGCCAGCAGTTTATGGGGACAGGGTTCCGAGCAGTACTTC. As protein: CASSLWGQGSEQYF.

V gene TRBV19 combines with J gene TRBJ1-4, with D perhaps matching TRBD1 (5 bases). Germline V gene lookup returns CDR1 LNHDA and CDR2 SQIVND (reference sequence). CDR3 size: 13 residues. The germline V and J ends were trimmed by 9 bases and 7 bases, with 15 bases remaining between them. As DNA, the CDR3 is TGTGCCAGCCACGGGGGGTGGAGTGAAAAACTGTTTTTT. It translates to CASHGGWSEKLFF. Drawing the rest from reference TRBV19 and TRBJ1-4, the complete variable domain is DGGITQSPKYLFRKEGQNVTLSCEQNLNHDAMYWYRQDPGQGLRLIYYSQIVNDFQKGDIAEGYSVSREKKESFPLTVTSAQKNPTAFYLCASHGGWSEKLFFGSGTQLSVL.

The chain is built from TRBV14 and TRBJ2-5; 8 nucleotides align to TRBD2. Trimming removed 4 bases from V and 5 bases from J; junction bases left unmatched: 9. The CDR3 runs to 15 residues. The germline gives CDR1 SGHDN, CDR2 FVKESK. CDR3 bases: TGTGCCAGCAGCCGCCTGGGACTAGTATCGGAGACCCAGTACTTC. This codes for CASSRLGLVSETQYF.

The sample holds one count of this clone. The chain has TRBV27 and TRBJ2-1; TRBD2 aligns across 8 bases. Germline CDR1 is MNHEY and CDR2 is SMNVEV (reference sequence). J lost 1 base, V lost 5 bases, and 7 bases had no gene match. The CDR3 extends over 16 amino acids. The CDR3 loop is CASSLRGGSSYNEQFF. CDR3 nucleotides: TGTGCCAGCAGTCTCCGGGGGGGCTCGTCCTACAATGAGCAGTTCTTC.

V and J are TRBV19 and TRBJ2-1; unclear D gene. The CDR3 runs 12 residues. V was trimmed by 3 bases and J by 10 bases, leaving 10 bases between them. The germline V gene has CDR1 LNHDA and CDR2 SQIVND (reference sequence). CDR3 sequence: CASSMRIGEQFF. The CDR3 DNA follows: TGTGCCAGTAGTATGAGGATCGGAGAGCAGTTCTTC.

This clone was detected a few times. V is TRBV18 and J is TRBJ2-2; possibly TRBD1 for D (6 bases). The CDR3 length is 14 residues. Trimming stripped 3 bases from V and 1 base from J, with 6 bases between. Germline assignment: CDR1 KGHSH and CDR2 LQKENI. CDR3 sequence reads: CASSPTGNTGELFF. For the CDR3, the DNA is TGTGCCAGCTCACCGACAGGGAACACCGGGGAGCTGTTTTTT.

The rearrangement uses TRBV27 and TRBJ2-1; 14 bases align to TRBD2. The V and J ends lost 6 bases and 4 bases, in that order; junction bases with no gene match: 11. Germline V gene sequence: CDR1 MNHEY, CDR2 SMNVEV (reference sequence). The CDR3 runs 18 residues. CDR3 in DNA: TGTGCCAGCAGGCCTCCGGGACTAGCGGGGGACCAATACAATGAGCAGTTCTTC. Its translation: CASRPPGLAGDQYNEQFF.

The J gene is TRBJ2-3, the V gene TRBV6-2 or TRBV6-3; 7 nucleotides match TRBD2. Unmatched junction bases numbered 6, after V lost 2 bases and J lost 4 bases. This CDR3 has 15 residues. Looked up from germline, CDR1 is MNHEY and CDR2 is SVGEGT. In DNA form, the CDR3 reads TGTGCCAGCAGTTACGGGGACTACCATCCAGATACGCAGTATTTT. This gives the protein CASSYGDYHPDTQYF.

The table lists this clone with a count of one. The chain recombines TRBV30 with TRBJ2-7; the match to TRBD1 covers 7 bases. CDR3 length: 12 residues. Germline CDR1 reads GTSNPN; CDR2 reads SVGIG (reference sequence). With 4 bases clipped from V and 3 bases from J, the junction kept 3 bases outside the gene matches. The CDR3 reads CAWTAGGYEQYF. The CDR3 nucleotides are TGTGCCTGGACCGCAGGGGGCTACGAGCAGTACTTC.

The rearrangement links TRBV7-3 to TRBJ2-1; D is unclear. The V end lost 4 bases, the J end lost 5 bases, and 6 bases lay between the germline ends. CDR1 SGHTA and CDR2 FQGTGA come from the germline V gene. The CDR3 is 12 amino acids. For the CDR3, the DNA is TGTGCCAGCAGCTCCCGGGACAATGAGCAGTTCTTC. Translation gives CASSSRDNEQFF.

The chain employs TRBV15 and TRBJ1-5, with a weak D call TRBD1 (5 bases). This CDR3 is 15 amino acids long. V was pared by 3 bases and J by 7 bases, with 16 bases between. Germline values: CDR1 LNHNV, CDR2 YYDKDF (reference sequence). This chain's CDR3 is CATSRAGLIGQPQHF. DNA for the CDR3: TGTGCCACCAGCAGGGCAGGGTTAATAGGGCAGCCCCAGCATTTT. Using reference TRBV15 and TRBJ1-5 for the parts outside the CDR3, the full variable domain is DAMVIQNPRYQVTQFGKPVTLSCSQTLNHNVMYWYQQKSSQAPKLLFHYYDKDFNNEADTPDNFQSRRPNTSFCFLDIRSPGLGDTAMYLCATSRAGLIGQPQHFGDGTRLSIL.

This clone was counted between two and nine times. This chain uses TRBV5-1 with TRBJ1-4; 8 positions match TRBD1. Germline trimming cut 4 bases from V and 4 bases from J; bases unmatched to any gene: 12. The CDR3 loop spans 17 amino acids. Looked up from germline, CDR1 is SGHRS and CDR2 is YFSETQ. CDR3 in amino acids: CASSPTPDRAYNEKLFF. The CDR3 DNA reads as TGCGCCAGCAGCCCCACCCCGGACAGGGCTTATAATGAAAAACTGTTTTTT.

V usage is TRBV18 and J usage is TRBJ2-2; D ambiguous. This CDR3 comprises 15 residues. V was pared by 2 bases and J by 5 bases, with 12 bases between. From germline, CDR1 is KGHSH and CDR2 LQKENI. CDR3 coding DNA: TGTGCCAGCTCACCAAATGAGGTTGGGACCGGGGAGCTGTTTTTT. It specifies CASSPNEVGTGELFF.

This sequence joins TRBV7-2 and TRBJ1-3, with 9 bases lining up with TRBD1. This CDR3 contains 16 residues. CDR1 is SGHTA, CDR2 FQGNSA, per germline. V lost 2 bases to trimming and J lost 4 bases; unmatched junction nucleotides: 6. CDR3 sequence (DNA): TGTGCCAGCAGCTTAACAGGACAGGGGATAGGAAACACCATATATTTT. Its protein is CASSLTGQGIGNTIYF.